One sample yielded the 17 T cell receptor beta chains listed below, sequenced in a study of blood T cell repertoires in COVID-19. Some clones are missing from TCRdb's copy, which holds only in-frame ones; the method was immunoSEQ multiplex PCR. Of about 82,000 clones in the sample, around 78% are singletons; the top ten hold approximately 40%. The material sequenced was peripheral blood. The source is a man in his fifties or sixties with COVID-19, enrolled during active disease.

The V and J genes are TRBV2 and TRBJ2-1; a possible D gene is TRBD1 (6 bases). The germline CDR1 and CDR2 sequences are SNHLY and FYNNEI. Trimming stripped 7 bases from V and 5 bases from J, with 18 bases between. This CDR3 has 15 amino acids. This CDR3 reads CASMDQGLGNNEQFF. The CDR3 DNA sequence: TGTGCCAGCATGGACCAGGGGCTAGGCAACAATGAGCAGTTCTTC.

The chain employs TRBV12-3 or TRBV12-4 and TRBJ1-5, with D hard to call. Trimming cost V 3 bases and J 9 bases, with 6 bases left between them. The CDR3 has 11 residues. As DNA, the CDR3 is TGTGCCAGCAGTTTCGGAGGGCCCCAGCATTTT. Translation: CASSFGGPQHF.

The chain employs TRBV10-3 and TRBJ1-6; 12 nucleotides align to TRBD1. The ends lost 4 bases at V and 9 bases at J; junction bases unmatched: 7. CDR1 is ENHRY, CDR2 SYGVKD, per germline. The CDR3 is made up of 16 amino acids. CDR3 nucleotides: TGTGCCATCAGTGGAGGGGACAGGGGGCTCCCTTCACCCCTCCACTTT. This codes for CAISGGDRGLPSPLHF.

This clone appeared a single time. The chain uses TRBV12-3 or TRBV12-4 and TRBJ1-6; 7 nucleotides align to TRBD1. After removal of 10 bases from V and 7 bases from J, the junction contained 4 bases not matched to a gene. This CDR3 region has 12 residues. The CDR3 here is CAIQGDNSPLHF. The CDR3, as DNA: TGTGCCATCCAGGGGGACAATTCACCCCTCCACTTT.

This chain connects TRBV9 to TRBJ2-7; 10 positions agree with TRBD2. CDR3 length: 15 amino acids. V shed 0 bases and J 4 bases; nucleotides not matched to a gene: 4. The germline V gene has CDR1 SGDLS and CDR2 YYNGEE. Here the CDR3 reads CASSVESGRVYEQYF. The CDR3 DNA sequence: TGTGCCAGCAGCGTAGAGAGCGGGAGGGTGTACGAGCAGTACTTC.

The chain recombines TRBV6-6 with TRBJ2-7; D might be TRBD2 (6 bases). Germline lookup yields CDR1 MNHNY and CDR2 SVGAGI (reference sequence). V dropped 5 bases and J dropped 6 bases, with 17 bases sitting between them. This CDR3 is built from 14 residues. The DNA of the CDR3 is TGTGCCAGCAGTGCCCTGCGGGATTGGGGCGAGCAGTACTTC. The encoded protein is CASSALRDWGEQYF.

This clone showed up many times. The chain links TRBV18 to TRBJ1-5, with unresolved D. V dropped 0 bases and J dropped 1 base, with 10 bases sitting between them. Per the germline V gene, CDR1 is KGHSH and CDR2 is LQKENI. The CDR3 has 16 residues. CDR3 in DNA: TGTGCCAGCTCACCACCTACAACGTCGAGCAATCAGCCCCAGCATTTT. This gives the protein CASSPPTTSSNQPQHF.

The V and J genes are TRBV5-1 and TRBJ1-1; weak D call: TRBD1 (5 bases). Germline CDR1 SGHRS, CDR2 YFSETQ. This CDR3 contains 16 residues. V was trimmed by 0 bases and J by 0 bases, leaving 12 bases between them. The CDR3 reads CASSLGTWGLNTEAFF. The CDR3 DNA is TGCGCCAGCAGCTTGGGTACGTGGGGCTTGAACACTGAAGCTTTCTTT.

CDR3 in amino acids: CASSAEQGAYGYTF. CDR3 bases: TGTGCCAGCAGCGCAGAACAGGGAGCCTATGGCTACACCTTC. The V and J genes are TRBV6-5 and TRBJ1-2, with a weak D call TRBD1 (6 bases). The germline gives CDR1 MNHEY, CDR2 SVGAGI. The CDR3 has 14 amino acids. V lost 6 bases to trimming and J lost 4 bases, with 15 bases between them.

The V gene is TRBV3-1 (or the pseudogene TRBV3-2), the J gene TRBJ1-6; 9 nucleotides align to TRBD1. The CDR3 is made up of 15 amino acids. With 7 bases clipped from V and 4 bases from J, the junction kept 5 bases outside the gene matches. The germline gives CDR1 LGHDT, CDR2 YNNKEL (reference sequence). CDR3 loop: CASTTGGEYNSPLHF. The CDR3 DNA follows: TGTGCCAGCACCACAGGGGGCGAGTATAATTCACCCCTCCACTTT.

This sequence joins TRBV4-3 and TRBJ2-3, with 9 bases identical to TRBD2. The CDR3 runs 17 residues. From germline, CDR1 is LGHNA and CDR2 YSLEER. The junction had 8 bases not matched to a gene; V was cut back by 0 bases and J by 4 bases. The CDR3 loop is CASSQELAGGFADTQYF. CDR3 DNA sequence: TGCGCCAGCAGCCAAGAGTTGGCGGGAGGGTTCGCAGATACGCAGTATTTT.

This chain connects TRBV5-1 to TRBJ2-7; 9 bases are shared with TRBD1. V trimming: 4 bases; J trimming: 4 bases; junction bases outside the gene matches: 9. Germline V gene lookup returns CDR1 SGHRS and CDR2 YFSETQ. CDR3 length: 15 residues. For the CDR3, the DNA is TGCGCCAGCAGCCCGGCGGGACAGGGATTTTACGAGCAGTACTTC. It yields the protein CASSPAGQGFYEQYF.

The rearrangement joins TRBV27 to TRBJ2-7; possible D gene TRBD1, 9 bases. The V end lost 10 bases, the J end lost 0 bases, and 19 bases lay between the germline ends. The germline V gene has CDR1 MNHEY and CDR2 SMNVEV (reference sequence). The CDR3 sequence is 15 residues long. CDR3 amino acids: CAIGQGSGSSYEQYF. CDR3 nucleotide sequence: TGTGCCATCGGACAGGGGAGCGGGAGCTCCTACGAGCAGTACTTC.

This clone was counted a few times. Other nucleotide sequences from this sample produce the same CDR3. This sequence joins TRBV5-1 and TRBJ1-5, with 7 bases matching TRBD1. This CDR3 comprises 14 residues. Germline CDR1 SGHRS, CDR2 YFSETQ. V shed 4 bases and J 3 bases; nucleotides not matched to a gene: 4. The CDR3: CASSPTGNNQPQHF. CDR3 nucleotides: TGCGCCAGCAGCCCGACAGGGAACAATCAGCCCCAGCATTTT.

This clone was detected only once. The DNA for the CDR3 is TGTGCCAGTATCCAGGGGGCATATTCTTCCGGGGAGCTGTTTTTT. Translating gives CASIQGAYSSGELFF. V is TRBV19 and J is TRBJ2-2, with 8 positions matching TRBD1. V trimming: 7 bases; J trimming: 6 bases; junction bases outside the gene matches: 10. The CDR3 totals 15 residues. CDR1 is LNHDA and CDR2 is SQIVND in the germline V gene (reference sequence).

On this clone itself: Sequence at one end of the junction differs from germline and may be a read error. The chain recombines TRBV5-1 with TRBJ2-4; TRBD1 aligns across 12 bases. Germline CDR1 is SGHRS and CDR2 is YFSETQ. The CDR3 extends over 14 amino acids. CDR3 in amino acids: CASRLGTGGYIQYF. The CDR3 DNA sequence: TGCGCCAGCAGATTGGGGACAGGGGGCTACATTCAGTACTTC.

This rearrangement joins TRBV7-9 to TRBJ2-5; D gene uncertain. Germline loops: CDR1 SEHNR, CDR2 FQNEAQ (reference sequence). CDR3 length: 13 amino acids. Deletions cut 2 bases from V and 5 bases from J, with 9 bases between. The CDR3 loop reads CASSLNSRETQYF. The CDR3 DNA reads as TGTGCCAGCAGCTTAAATTCTCGGGAGACCCAGTACTTC.